The rows below give T cell receptor beta chains drawn from one sample of a study of STAT5B mutations in CD4+ large granular lymphocyte leukemia. Here immunoSEQ multiplex PCR was the method, and the copy in TCRdb shows in-frame clones only, minus some. There are tens of thousands of clones in the sample; 70% to 90% occur only once, and 3.4% lies in the top ten. Sequenced: CD4+ T cells from blood buffy coats. Source of these receptors: a human donor in good health. Each CDR3 is given without its conserved first and last residue. D genes are given only for firm matches.

length,J,V,D,CDR3
13,TRBJ2-2,TRBV4-1,NA,ASSPRDSNTGELF
13,TRBJ2-1,TRBV9,TRBD2,ASSPHGGDYNEQF
13,TRBJ2-3,TRBV29-1,TRBD2,SGRGTSAGTDTQY
11,TRBJ2-1,TRBV9,NA,ASSVASVNEQF
12,TRBJ1-4,TRBV5-1,NA,ASSLEGQGEKLF
13,TRBJ2-1,TRBV28,TRBD2,ASTPGLAGVGEQF
14,TRBJ2-7,TRBV5-1,TRBD2,ASSPGGSGRGYEQY
11,TRBJ2-7,TRBV27,TRBD1,ASALGTAYEQY
11,TRBJ1-1,TRBV7-9,NA,ASRGLANTEAF
10,TRBJ2-3,TRBV2,NA,ASSERRHTQY
14,TRBJ2-2,TRBV18,TRBD1,ASSPQTGEVSGELF
11,TRBJ2-3,TRBV15,NA,AAGQRGTDTQY
14,TRBJ2-5,TRBV4-3,TRBD2,ASSQAAGGLGETQY
11,TRBJ2-2,TRBV27,NA,ASSSGNTGELF
14,TRBJ2-5,TRBV7-3,TRBD2,ASSRGGSGSGETQY
9,TRBJ2-1,TRBV20-1,NA,SASGRNEQF
10,TRBJ2-5,TRBV6-1,TRBD1,ASRGQLETQY
12,TRBJ1-5,TRBV5-4,TRBD1,ASSSGGAGQPQH
14,TRBJ1-1,TRBV19,NA,ASSVRGPISNTEAF
12,TRBJ2-5,TRBV5-6,TRBD2,ASSFSGSGKTQY
13,TRBJ2-3,TRBV10-3,TRBD2,AISDPAGGADTQY
12,TRBJ1-4,TRBV7-9,NA,ASSLMGTNEKLF
14,TRBJ1-3,TRBV11-2,NA,ASSPRQTRPGNTIY
13,TRBJ2-2,TRBV4-3,NA,ASSQDGGIPGELF
12,TRBJ1-2,TRBV28,NA,ASSFPAGVRGYT
12,TRBJ2-7,TRBV28,NA,ASSSPGVSYEQY
11,TRBJ1-1,TRBV9,NA,ASSGGRSTEAF
12,TRBJ2-1,TRBV5-1,NA,ASSLAQVGDEQF
11,TRBJ2-5,TRBV28,TRBD2,ASSPTGGGTQY
14,TRBJ1-1,TRBV7-3,TRBD1,ASSLGTGASNTEAF
13,TRBJ2-3,TRBV9,TRBD2,ASSVESLAGNTQY
11,TRBJ1-5,TRBV7-3,NA,ASSSDGYQPQH
13,TRBJ2-5,TRBV7-6,NA,ASSSSQGFGETQY
12,TRBJ2-3,TRBV6-1,NA,ASREGAGTDTQY
11,TRBJ1-2,TRBV2,NA,ASTPGVGYGYT
14,TRBJ2-1,TRBV10-3,TRBD1,AIRGQGGLSYNEQF
12,TRBJ2-3,TRBV2,NA,ASSQEGSTDTQY
12,TRBJ2-5,TRBV7-9,NA,ASSLSLGGETQY
13,TRBJ1-5,TRBV7-8,TRBD1,ASSRGTGKTQPQH
11,TRBJ1-2,TRBV6-4,TRBD1,ASSETGNYGYT
12,TRBJ2-3,TRBV28,TRBD2,ASRGLVYTDTQY
14,TRBJ2-1,TRBV27,NA,ASSINSALNYNEQF
11,TRBJ1-1,TRBV27,NA,ASSLYRDTEAF
12,TRBJ2-3,TRBV7-2,NA,ASQAYTGGDTQY
12,TRBJ2-5,TRBV6-1,NA,ASIESYSQETQY
11,TRBJ2-7,TRBV29-1,NA,SVTGTAFEEQY
13,TRBJ1-1,TRBV7-2,NA,ASSLNPEGNTEAF
10,TRBJ2-5,TRBV5-1,NA,ASSLTQETQY
11,TRBJ1-2,TRBV7-2,NA,ASSHPGGNGYT
12,TRBJ2-7,TRBV5-6,TRBD1,ASSFRDRTYEQY
11,TRBJ2-7,TRBV28,NA,ASSSGRSYEQY
13,TRBJ1-1,TRBV4-3,TRBD1,ASSQDLQGGTEAF
13,TRBJ2-7,TRBV27,TRBD2,ASKISGTPTYEQY